These 29 T cell receptor beta chains were sequenced from one sample in a study of blood T cell repertoires in COVID-19. Clones were read by immunoSEQ multiplex PCR, and TCRdb kept only the in-frame ones, dropping some. The sample has about 92,000 clones; around three quarters are singletons. The sample taken for sequencing was peripheral blood. The receptors derive from a man aged 50 to 59 who had recovered from COVID-19.

This sequence joins TRBV4-2 and TRBJ2-3; possibly TRBD2 for D (8 bases). Germline assignment: CDR1 LGHNA and CDR2 YNFKEQ. V was clipped by 4 bases and J by 0 bases, with 20 bases between them. The CDR3 has 18 residues. CDR3 amino acids: CASSLPGGTDSSTDTQYF. DNA of the CDR3: TGTGCCAGCAGCCTGCCGGGGGGGACAGACTCTAGCACAGATACGCAGTATTTT.

This clone appeared a few times. This rearrangement joins TRBV7-6 to TRBJ2-1; no clear D gene. The germline V gene has CDR1 SGHVS and CDR2 FNYEAQ. CDR3 length: 17 residues. The V end lost 0 bases, the J end lost 0 bases, and 12 bases lay between the germline ends. Here the CDR3 DNA reads TGTGCCAGCAGCTTAGCCGAATTCCAGGTCTCCTACAATGAGCAGTTCTTC. Translation gives CASSLAEFQVSYNEQFF. The full variable domain, its missing parts supplied by reference TRBV7-6 and TRBJ2-1, is GAGVSQSPRYKVTKRGQDVALRCDPISGHVSLYWYRQALGQGPEFLTYFNYEAQQDKSGLPNDRFSAERPEGSISTLTIQRTEQRDSAMYRCASSLAEFQVSYNEQFFGPGTRLTVL.

Only a few counts were recorded for this clone. The genes are TRBV7-9 and TRBJ1-1; a weak D match, TRBD1 (5 bases). Germline values: CDR1 SEHNR, CDR2 FQNEAQ (reference sequence). V lost 4 bases to trimming and J lost 3 bases, with 9 bases between them. The CDR3 is made up of 13 amino acids. CDR3 in amino acids: CASSYRRDTEAFF. CDR3 nucleotide sequence: TGTGCCAGCAGCTACAGGAGAGACACTGAAGCTTTCTTT.

V gene TRBV7-9 combines with J gene TRBJ1-5; 8 nucleotides align to TRBD1. Germline trimming cut 1 base from V and 4 bases from J; bases unmatched to any gene: 0. Looked up from germline, CDR1 is SEHNR and CDR2 is FQNEAQ (reference sequence). The CDR3 is made up of 14 amino acids. The CDR3 bases are TGTGCCAGCAGCTTAGACAGGGGGAATCAGCCCCAGCATTTT. This gives the protein CASSLDRGNQPQHF.

This chain joins TRBV24-1 and TRBJ1-2, with D uncertain. In germline, CDR1 is KGHDR, CDR2 SFDVKD. Deletions cut 6 bases from V and 1 base from J, with 8 bases between. The CDR3 is 13 residues long. The CDR3 coding sequence is TGTGCCACCAGTTTTTCCTTTAACTATGGCTACACCTTC. It is translated as CATSFSFNYGYTF.

The genes are TRBV6-6 and TRBJ1-2; 10 bases are shared with TRBD1. This CDR3 is built from 15 residues. The junction had 6 bases not matched to a gene; V was cut back by 0 bases and J by 8 bases. CDR1 and CDR2 from the germline V gene are MNHNY and SVGAGI (reference sequence). CDR3 residues: CASSYSRQGAEGYTF. In DNA form, the CDR3 reads TGTGCCAGCAGTTACTCTCGACAGGGGGCGGAGGGCTACACCTTC.

The rearrangement uses TRBV11-1 and TRBJ2-1, with a weak D call TRBD2 (5 bases). Germline CDR1 reads SGHAT; CDR2 reads FQDESV (reference sequence). V dropped 3 bases and J dropped 9 bases, with 9 bases sitting between them. The CDR3 is 12 residues long. The CDR3 DNA follows: TGTGCCAGCAGCTTCTCAGAGGGTGAGCAGTTCTTC. Translating it yields CASSFSEGEQFF.

V is TRBV3-1 (or the pseudogene TRBV3-2) and J is TRBJ2-1; TRBD2 aligns across 9 bases. CDR3 length: 14 residues. The trim removed 4 bases at V and 8 bases at J, leaving 6 bases unmatched. Germline CDR1 and CDR2: LGHDT and YNNKEL (reference sequence). CDR3 DNA: TGTGCCAGCAGCCTACCGGGACTAGCCGATGAGCAGTTCTTC. As protein: CASSLPGLADEQFF.

The chain combines TRBV28 with TRBJ2-3; D is possibly TRBD2 (5 bases). Germline V CDR1 and CDR2: MDHEN, SYDVKM. V was shortened by 4 bases and J by 8 bases, with 13 bases between the two germline ends. CDR3 length: 13 amino acids. For the CDR3, the DNA is TGTGCCAGCAGTTCGGGATTGGGAGTTACGCAGTATTTT. Translated: CASSSGLGVTQYF.

This chain links TRBV6-6 with TRBJ1-5; D ambiguous. Germline V gives CDR1 MNHNY, CDR2 SVGAGI (reference sequence). V was pared by 4 bases and J by 0 bases, with 13 bases between. This CDR3 contains 16 residues. Written as DNA, the CDR3 is TGTGCCAGCAGTTTAGCGCAGATCAATAGCAATCAGCCCCAGCATTTT. Encoded protein: CASSLAQINSNQPQHF.

V and J are TRBV12-5 and TRBJ2-2; no clear D. Germline CDR1 is LGHNT and CDR2 is FRNRAP. Trimming left V 2 bases short and J 5 bases short, with 12 bases between. The CDR3 loop spans 15 amino acids. CDR3 DNA sequence: TGTGCTAGTGGTTTGAGAACGGTGCCTACCGGGGAGCTGTTTTTT. This translates into CASGLRTVPTGELFF.

This clone has only a few counts. This rearrangement joins TRBV4-2 to TRBJ2-3, with 7 bases matching TRBD2. The CDR3 spans 16 residues. J gave up 3 bases and V 1 base, and 7 bases lay outside the gene matches. Germline CDR1 LGHNA, CDR2 YNFKEQ. CDR3 DNA sequence: TGTGCCAGCAGCCAAGCGGGCGGCGGGAGAACAGATACGCAGTATTTT. This encodes CASSQAGGGRTDTQYF.

V usage is TRBV27 and J usage is TRBJ2-7; D is possibly TRBD2 (5 bases). V was shortened by 3 bases and J by 0 bases, with 15 bases between the two germline ends. Germline lookup yields CDR1 MNHEY and CDR2 SMNVEV (reference sequence). This CDR3 is built from 16 residues. The CDR3 bases are TGTGCCAGCAGTTTGGCGAGCGGTTATAGCTCCTACGAGCAGTACTTC. Encoded protein: CASSLASGYSSYEQYF.

The sample holds one count of this clone. The rearrangement joins TRBV2 to TRBJ2-2; 8 nucleotides match TRBD1. This CDR3 is 16 amino acids long. V lost 3 bases, J lost 1 base, and 4 bases stayed unmatched. From germline, CDR1 is SNHLY and CDR2 FYNNEI. The CDR3 sequence: CASSETGALNTGELFF. Written as DNA, the CDR3 is TGTGCCAGCAGTGAGACAGGGGCATTGAACACCGGGGAGCTGTTTTTT.

This rearrangement joins TRBV3-1 (or the pseudogene TRBV3-2) to TRBJ2-7; D is possibly TRBD1 (6 bases). The CDR3 covers 13 residues. V was clipped by 2 bases and J by 5 bases, with 10 bases between them. The germline CDR1 and CDR2 sequences are LGHDT and YNNKEL (reference sequence). The DNA for the CDR3 is TGTGCCAGCAGCCAATGGGGGCGCGACGAGCAGTACTTC. Its translation: CASSQWGRDEQYF.

This chain uses TRBV19 with TRBJ2-5, with D perhaps matching TRBD1 (6 bases). CDR1 is LNHDA, CDR2 SQIVND, per germline (reference sequence). This CDR3 spans 15 amino acids. V lost 5 bases and J lost 5, with 18 bases in between. CDR3: CASSLDRLGAETQYF. Written as DNA, the CDR3 is TGTGCCAGTAGTCTCGACAGGCTGGGGGCGGAGACCCAGTACTTC.

Notes on this clone: The sample contains more than one DNA sequence encoding this CDR3. The chain recombines TRBV6-4 with TRBJ2-3; 8 bases line up with TRBD2. CDR1 is MRHNA, CDR2 SNTAGT, per germline. V lost 0 bases and J lost 1; bases outside the gene matches: 3. This CDR3 is 16 amino acids long. CDR3 nucleotides: TGTGCCAGCAGTGACTCGACCGGGGGGGGCACAGATACGCAGTATTTT. It encodes CASSDSTGGGTDTQYF.

The chain is built from TRBV5-4 and TRBJ2-7; TRBD1 might be the D (6 bases). CDR1 is SGHNT, CDR2 YYREEE, per germline (reference sequence). V lost 0 bases and J 3 bases, leaving 16 bases between the germline ends. The CDR3 runs 16 residues. As DNA, the CDR3 is TGTGCCAGCAGCTTGGTTACGTACGTAGGGGGCTACGAGCAGTACTTC. Translation: CASSLVTYVGGYEQYF.

The gene calls are TRBV11-1 and TRBJ1-1; 7 bases map to TRBD1. The trim removed 4 bases at V and 7 bases at J, leaving 12 bases unmatched. Per germline, CDR1 SGHAT and CDR2 FQDESV (reference sequence). The CDR3 totals 15 residues. This CDR3 is CASSSRQGILGEAFF. CDR3 DNA sequence: TGTGCCAGCAGCTCCCGACAGGGAATCCTCGGTGAAGCTTTCTTT.

The chain joins TRBV3-1 (or the pseudogene TRBV3-2) to TRBJ1-4; D might be TRBD1 (5 bases). This CDR3 is built from 15 residues. Germline V CDR1 and CDR2: LGHDT, YNNKEL (reference sequence). Between the trimmed V and J ends, which lost 1 base and 3 bases, there was a span of 9 bases. The CDR3 here is CASSQVGGANEKLFF. CDR3 DNA sequence: TGTGCCAGCAGCCAAGTCGGGGGGGCTAATGAAAAACTGTTTTTT.

This clone turned up a few times. J is TRBJ2-2 and V is TRBV5-1; tentatively, D is TRBD1 (6 bases). V lost 1 base to trimming and J lost 7 bases, with 11 bases between them. CDR1 and CDR2 (germline): SGHRS, YFSETQ. This CDR3 has 14 residues. CDR3 residues: CASSLTGIGGELFF. The CDR3 nucleotides are TGCGCCAGCAGCTTGACAGGGATCGGCGGGGAGCTGTTTTTT.

The chain uses TRBV28 and TRBJ2-3, with 8 positions matching TRBD2. The CDR3 totals 15 residues. Germline CDR1 is MDHEN and CDR2 is SYDVKM. V was clipped by 6 bases and J by 2 bases; unmatched bases: 7. The CDR3: CASSPRGGVTDTQYF. CDR3 DNA sequence: TGTGCCAGCAGCCCACGGGGGGGCGTCACAGATACGCAGTATTTT.

This chain joins TRBV7-2 and TRBJ2-7, with a weak D call TRBD2 (6 bases). CDR1 and CDR2 from the germline V gene are SGHTA and FQGNSA. The V end was cut by 3 bases, the J end by 3 bases, with 12 bases between. The CDR3 is made up of 14 amino acids. The chain's CDR3 is CASSLDGGGYEQYF. DNA of the CDR3: TGTGCCAGCAGCTTGGACGGGGGAGGCTACGAGCAGTACTTC.

The rearrangement joins TRBV7-8 to TRBJ1-2; 7 nucleotides line up with TRBD1. V lost 3 bases to trimming and J lost 7 bases; unmatched junction nucleotides: 8. CDR1 is SGHVS and CDR2 is FQNEAQ in the germline V gene. The CDR3 is 14 amino acids. The CDR3 spells CASSFDRAEFGYTF. For the CDR3, the DNA is TGTGCCAGCAGCTTCGACAGGGCTGAGTTTGGCTACACCTTC.

In DNA form, the CDR3 reads TGTGCCAGCTCACCTCGGCTAGCGGTCTACGGTGAGCAGTTCTTC. This translates into CASSPRLAVYGEQFF. The chain combines TRBV18 with TRBJ2-1, with 7 bases identical to TRBD2. Germline CDR1 and CDR2: KGHSH and LQKENI. The V gene end was trimmed by 3 bases and the J gene end by 9 bases; junction bases not matched to a gene: 11. The CDR3 covers 15 residues.

The chain recombines TRBV28 with TRBJ1-2, with D tentatively TRBD1 (5 bases). This CDR3 is built from 12 residues. The germline V gene has CDR1 MDHEN and CDR2 SYDVKM. With 6 bases removed from V and 5 bases from J, the gap between germline ends came to 10 bases. CDR3 sequence (DNA): TGTGCCAGCAGGGGAGGGACTTATGGCTACACCTTC. The encoded protein is CASRGGTYGYTF.

The chain recombines TRBV9 with TRBJ2-1, with a possible D match to TRBD2 (6 bases). CDR1 and CDR2 from the germline V gene are SGDLS and YYNGEE. The CDR3 is 13 residues long. The germline V and J ends were trimmed by 0 bases and 10 bases, with 11 bases remaining between them. The CDR3 here is CASSVDRAGEQFF. The CDR3 region has the DNA TGTGCCAGCAGCGTAGATCGGGCGGGAGAGCAGTTCTTC.

The chain links TRBV4-1 to TRBJ1-1; TRBD1 aligns across 8 bases. Germline CDR1 reads MGHRA; CDR2 reads YSYEKL. The CDR3 sequence is 13 residues long. With V trimmed by 4 bases and J by 5 bases, 3 bases remained unmatched. The CDR3 protein is CASSRRQGTEAFF. The CDR3, as DNA: TGCGCCAGCAGCCGCCGACAGGGGACTGAAGCTTTCTTT.

Only one count was recorded for this clone. This CDR3 is CASSQGVQRTTYNEQFF. CDR3 nucleotide sequence: TGCGCCAGCAGCCAAGGGGTTCAGCGAACAACCTACAATGAGCAGTTCTTC. The rearrangement links TRBV4-1 to TRBJ2-1; the D is unclear. Germline V gives CDR1 MGHRA, CDR2 YSYEKL. Trimming removed 1 base from V and 2 bases from J, with 15 bases in between. The CDR3 totals 17 residues.